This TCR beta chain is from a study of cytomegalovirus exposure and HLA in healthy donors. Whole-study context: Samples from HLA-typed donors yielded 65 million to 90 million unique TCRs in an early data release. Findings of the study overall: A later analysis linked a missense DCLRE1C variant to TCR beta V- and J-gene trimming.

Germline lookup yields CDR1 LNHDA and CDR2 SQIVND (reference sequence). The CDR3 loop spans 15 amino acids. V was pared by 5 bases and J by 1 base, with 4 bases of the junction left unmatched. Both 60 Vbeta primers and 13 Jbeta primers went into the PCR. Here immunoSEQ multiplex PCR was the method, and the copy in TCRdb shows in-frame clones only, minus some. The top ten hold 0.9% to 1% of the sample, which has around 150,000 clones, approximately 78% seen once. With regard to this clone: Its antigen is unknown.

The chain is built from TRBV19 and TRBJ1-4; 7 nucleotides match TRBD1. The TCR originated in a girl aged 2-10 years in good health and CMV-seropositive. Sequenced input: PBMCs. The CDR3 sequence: CASSQRGLTNEKLFF. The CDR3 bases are TGTGCCAGTAGTCAAAGGGGGCTAACTAATGAAAAACTGTTTTTT.